Each of the 8 T cell receptor beta chains below was sequenced from the same sample in a study of neurological immune-mediated disorders. TCRdb re-called the 5' RACE reads through MiXCR, storing one row per CDR3 protein. This sample has tens of thousands of distinct CDR3 sequences, with 2.5% to 3% found just once. Sequencing was carried out using PBMCs. Receptors originate from a woman aged 30 to 39 with multiple sclerosis.

This clonotype was counted at least ten times. This rearrangement joins TRBV9 to TRBJ2-7; 11 nucleotides line up with TRBD1. Germline V gene lookup returns CDR1 SGDLS and CDR2 YYNGEE. The CDR3 contains 15 residues. J lost 2 bases, V lost 5 bases, and 6 bases had no gene match. The CDR3: CASSSGTGGAYEQYF. As DNA, the CDR3 is TGTGCCAGCAGTTCGGGGACAGGGGGGGCCTACGAGCAGTACTTC.

At least ten counts were recorded for this clonotype. J is TRBJ1-2 and V is TRBV18, with 7 bases that match TRBD1. The V gene end was trimmed by 5 bases and the J gene end by 3 bases; junction bases not matched to a gene: 3. Germline V gives CDR1 KGHSH, CDR2 LQKENI. This CDR3 has 13 amino acids. Here the CDR3 DNA reads TGTGCCAGCTCAAACGGACAGGACTATGGCTACACCTTC. Translating gives CASSNGQDYGYTF.

This clonotype showed up many times. The genes are TRBV4-3 and TRBJ1-4; D unclear. This CDR3 is 15 amino acids long. Germline CDR1 LGHNA, CDR2 YSLEER. Trimming pared 2 bases from V and 5 bases from J, leaving 12 bases between. As DNA, the CDR3 is TGCGCCAGCAGCCAAATGAAAATGGGGAATGAAAAACTGTTTTTT. This codes for CASSQMKMGNEKLFF.

This clonotype came up many times. The chain couples TRBV5-5 to TRBJ2-1; maybe TRBD1 (6 bases). This CDR3 spans 15 amino acids. V was pared by 3 bases and J by 1 base, with 11 bases between. Germline V gene data show CDR1 as SGHKS and CDR2 as YYEKEE (reference sequence). CDR3 loop: CASSSYRESYNEQFF. The CDR3, as DNA: TGTGCCAGCAGCTCGTACAGGGAATCCTACAATGAGCAGTTCTTC.

This clonotype was counted many times. V gene TRBV11-2 combines with J gene TRBJ2-1; unclear D gene. This CDR3 comprises 16 residues. CDR1 and CDR2 (germline): SGHAT, FQNNGV. V was cut by 6 bases and J by 4 bases, with 19 bases left in between. The DNA for the CDR3 is TGTGCCAGCAGATCCCCCCGCGGCCCTAATTACAATGAGCAGTTCTTC. It is translated as CASRSPRGPNYNEQFF.

This clonotype was counted many times. The V and J genes are TRBV4-3 and TRBJ1-3; D might be TRBD1 (6 bases). The length of the CDR3 is 16 residues. CDR1 and CDR2 from the germline V gene are LGHNA and YSLEER. V was trimmed by 4 bases and J by 0 bases, leaving 13 bases between them. The CDR3 coding sequence is TGCGCCAGCAGCCCTCAACAGGGTTACTCTGGAAACACCATATATTTT. It codes for CASSPQQGYSGNTIYF.

There are many counts of this clonotype. The V and J genes are TRBV29-1 and TRBJ1-4; no definite D call. This CDR3 is built from 12 residues. V lost 4 bases, J lost 7 bases, and 10 bases lay in between. Looked up from germline, CDR1 is SQVTM and CDR2 is ANQGSEA. The CDR3 reads CSVGQEGEKLFF. Here the CDR3 DNA reads TGCAGCGTTGGTCAGGAGGGTGAAAAACTGTTTTTT.

This clonotype occurred many times. V gene TRBV20-1 combines with J gene TRBJ2-2; a weak D match, TRBD2 (6 bases). The V gene lost 2 bases and the J gene lost 7 bases, with 14 bases spanning the gap. The length of the CDR3 is 14 residues. Germline V CDR1 and CDR2: DFQATT, SNEGSKA (reference sequence). The CDR3: CSARPGLSHGELFF. Written as DNA, the CDR3 is TGCAGTGCTAGACCGGGACTCAGTCACGGGGAGCTGTTTTTT.